This T cell receptor (beta chain) was captured in a study of blood T cell repertoires in COVID-19 (dated by TCRdb to the early 2020s). Broadly, across the study: Samples covering the acute and convalescent phases of COVID-19 were provided by collaborators in the United States, Italy and Spain. HLA class I and class II types, where available, came from metadata supplied by the sample provider rather than from assay-based typing. The prospective study material was composed of cDNA or gDNA derived from T cells, B-cell-depleted T cells, or PBMCs. A de-identified subject ID, COVID-19 status, age in years and sex were almost always included in the sample metadata. A freely available public database, intended as a resource for researchers studying the immune response to SARS-CoV-2, is where the repertoires were released. The samples were drawn from two sources: the first 160 participants of the ongoing ImmuneRACE study, and 950 to 1,500 subjects contributed by 6 global collaborators. Subjects who had been exposed to COVID-19, were actively infected with it, or had recovered from it provided the deeply sampled blood TCRbeta repertoires that made up the dataset.

The immunoSEQ Assay, a bias-controlled multiplex PCR, was used to amplify TCRbeta CDR3 regions from genomic DNA. As for how the authors treated the data: Nucleated cell counts per sample were estimated from amplification of reference gene primers within the assay. Sequence reads were collapsed and filtered to measure the absolute abundance of every unique TCRbeta CDR3 rearrangement. For each sample, productive Simpson clonality was calculated as the square root of Simpson's diversity index over productive rearrangements. In its TCRdb copy, this immuneACCESS table keeps in-frame sequences only and misses some clones. Where compared with another copy, unresolved V genes explain less than half of these, and the others have no known cause. For V, J and clone size, that table is used; D and trimming come from the DNA. This sample has 270,000 or so clones in its table, and 75% to 90% of those were observed once. The ten largest account for just under 0.95% of the sample.

On this clone itself: Its antigen is not yet known. Base qualities are not at hand, and no much larger clone is one base apart.

Study-level results and caveats: The amount of clinical and demographic metadata varied by source and participant and was provided uncurated.

Another Seattle source contributed samples from volunteer blood donors who had recovered from COVID-19. Each collaborating institution followed its own protocols to collect whole blood in K2EDTA tubes. Collaborator samples were shipped for TCRbeta analysis as frozen whole blood, isolated PBMCs, or DNA extracted from either sample type. Sequences were obtained from peripheral blood. This receptor was obtained from a woman in her 40s who had recovered from COVID-19.

DNA sequence: TGTGCCAGCAGCGTACAGGCGACTAATGAAAAACTGTTTTTT. Translated, it gives CASSVQATNEKLFF. The chain is made from TRBV9 and TRBJ1-4, with no confidently assigned D gene. The germline V gene specifies SGDLS as CDR1 and YYNGEE as CDR2. The junction shows trimming of 1 base on V and 2 bases on J, plus 6 bases between the germline ends. Reading from cysteine to phenylalanine, the CDR3 counts 14 amino acids. The read is trimmed to its CDR3 DNA, 42 bases read in frame from base 1.